One and the same sample provided the 13 T cell receptor beta chains below, sequenced in a study of blood T cell repertoires in COVID-19 (dated by TCRdb to 2020 to 2021). Library creation used the immunoSEQ multiplex PCR assay. TCRdb retrieved this table from immuneACCESS and kept in-frame rearrangements only. Not all clones are present; in checked studies, unresolved V genes account for under half, and no reason is known for the remainder. The sample has approximately 140,000 clones on record, around four fifths of them singletons. The ten largest clones capture about 3% of the sample. The sequenced sample consisted of peripheral blood. Receptors were obtained from a woman between 40 and 55 years old with active or convalescent COVID-19.

The chain recombines TRBV18 with TRBJ2-3; 8 bases agree with TRBD1. CDR1 KGHSH and CDR2 LQKENI come from the germline V gene. V trimming: 3 bases; J trimming: 5 bases; junction bases outside the gene matches: 4. This CDR3 has 14 residues. CDR3 DNA: TGTGCCAGCTCACCTACAGGGGGTAGAGATACGCAGTATTTT. This encodes CASSPTGGRDTQYF.

The V gene is TRBV7-9, the J gene TRBJ1-3; D unresolved. The CDR3 extends over 14 amino acids. The V gene lost 5 bases and the J gene lost 4 bases, with 12 bases spanning the gap. Germline assignment: CDR1 SEHNR and CDR2 FQNEAQ (reference sequence). The CDR3 loop is CASSGASAGNTIYF. The CDR3 DNA is TGTGCCAGCAGCGGAGCCTCCGCCGGAAACACCATATATTTT.

This clone was seen ten or more times. V and J are TRBV5-1 and TRBJ1-2; D is possibly TRBD1 (6 bases). The CDR3 consists of 13 residues. Germline CDR1 and CDR2: SGHRS and YFSETQ. V gave up 4 bases and J gave up 4 bases, with 11 bases separating them. The DNA of the CDR3 is TGCGCCAGCAGCGCAGGACAGTCCTATGGCTACACCTTC. Translated: CASSAGQSYGYTF.

J is TRBJ1-5 and V is TRBV27, with D possibly TRBD1 on 6 matching bases. This CDR3 is 14 amino acids long. Trimming removed 5 bases from V and 2 bases from J, with 10 bases in between. Germline V gives CDR1 MNHEY, CDR2 SMNVEV (reference sequence). CDR3: CASSPGGGNQPQHF. The CDR3 region has the DNA TGTGCCAGCAGTCCGGGGGGCGGCAATCAGCCCCAGCATTTT.

The chain has TRBV27 and TRBJ2-7; 9 positions match TRBD1. Germline loops: CDR1 MNHEY, CDR2 SMNVEV (reference sequence). This CDR3 has 15 amino acids. V dropped 5 bases and J dropped 3; count of bases not matched to a gene: 8. CDR3 DNA: TGTGCCAGCAGTCCCCGGACAGGGGTCCTCTACGAGCAGTACTTC. It translates to CASSPRTGVLYEQYF.

This sequence joins TRBV27 and TRBJ2-7; 8 bases line up with TRBD1. The CDR3 contains 14 residues. The germline V gene has CDR1 MNHEY and CDR2 SMNVEV (reference sequence). The ends lost 6 bases at V and 5 bases at J; junction bases unmatched: 9. CDR3 sequence: CASSIGTGGDEQYF. In DNA form, the CDR3 reads TGTGCCAGCAGCATAGGGACAGGTGGGGACGAGCAGTACTTC.

The chain recombines TRBV2 with TRBJ2-1; a possible D gene is TRBD2 (5 bases). CDR3 length: 15 residues. Between the trimmed V and J ends, which lost 6 bases and 0 bases, there was a span of 12 bases. Germline CDR1 and CDR2: SNHLY and FYNNEI. The DNA for the CDR3 is TGTGCCAGCAGACCCAGCGGCAGCTCCTACAATGAGCAGTTCTTC. Translated, it gives CASRPSGSSYNEQFF. Combining the CDR3 with reference TRBV2 and TRBJ2-1 gives the whole variable domain EPEVTQTPSHQVTQMGQEVILRCVPISNHLYFYWYRQILGQKVEFLVSFYNNEISEKSEIFDDQFSVERPDGSNFTLKIRSTKLEDSAMYFCASRPSGSSYNEQFFGPGTRLTVL.

V is TRBV29-1 and J is TRBJ2-4, with 8 positions matching TRBD1. The V and J ends lost 0 bases and 7 bases, in that order; junction bases with no gene match: 2. Germline CDR1 reads SQVTM; CDR2 reads ANQGSEA. CDR3 length: 13 amino acids. The CDR3 DNA is TGCAGCGTTGAAGATCGGACAGGGAACATTCAGTACTTC. Its translation is CSVEDRTGNIQYF.

The rearrangement joins TRBV28 to TRBJ2-6, with D possibly matching TRBD1 (5 bases). CDR3 length: 15 amino acids. Trimming took off 6 bases at V and 4 bases at J, with 13 bases between the two ends. The V gene's germline CDR1 is MDHEN and CDR2 SYDVKM. The CDR3 region has the DNA TGTGCCAGCAGCTCGGCAGGGTCGGGGGCCAACGTCCTGACTTTC. Residues: CASSSAGSGANVLTF.

The chain links TRBV2 to TRBJ2-1, with 11 bases lining up with TRBD2. V gave up 6 bases and J gave up 5 bases; unmatched junction bases: 9. The CDR3 is 16 residues long. Germline V gene data show CDR1 as SNHLY and CDR2 as FYNNEI. The CDR3 sequence: CASRLPRLAGNNEQFF. Written as DNA, the CDR3 is TGTGCCAGCAGGCTACCCAGACTAGCGGGAAACAATGAGCAGTTCTTC.

The table lists this clone with many counts. The chain joins TRBV19 to TRBJ1-5; D possibly corresponds to TRBD1 (5 bases). The germline gives CDR1 LNHDA, CDR2 SQIVND (reference sequence). V shed 4 bases and J shed 7 bases, with 14 bases lying between them. There are 14 residues in the CDR3. This CDR3 is CASSRWQGGQPQHF. The CDR3 DNA is TGTGCCAGTAGTAGATGGCAGGGTGGACAGCCCCAGCATTTT.

In DNA form, the CDR3 reads TGTGCCAGTAACCCGGACACGCAACACAATGAGCAGTTCTTC. Protein sequence: CASNPDTQHNEQFF. The chain carries TRBV19 and TRBJ2-1; D is possibly TRBD1 (5 bases). The V gene lost 7 bases and the J gene lost 5 bases, with 15 bases spanning the gap. The CDR3 spans 14 residues. Germline V gene lookup returns CDR1 LNHDA and CDR2 SQIVND (reference sequence).

J is TRBJ2-6 and V is TRBV6-5; D may be TRBD1 (5 bases). CDR3 length equals 16 residues. Trimming cost V 0 bases and J 6 bases, with 12 bases left between them. Germline V CDR1 and CDR2: MNHEY, SVGAGI. As DNA, the CDR3 is TGTGCCAGCAGTTACTCGATAGGGGAAGTGGCCAACGTCCTGACTTTC. Translated, it gives CASSYSIGEVANVLTF.